The present entry profiles one TCR beta chain with its context. What it recognizes is unknown. The V gene's germline CDR1 is MDHEN and CDR2 SYDVKM. CDR3 length: 14 residues. J gave up 5 bases and V 7 bases, and 6 bases lay outside the gene matches. Method: immunoSEQ multiplex PCR; TCRdb's copy keeps in-frame clones and lacks some. The table includes some 1 million clones, roughly 80% detected once. This sample is drawn from a study of shared clonotypes between healthy human individuals. General observations from the study: Measured sharing among donors was expected to vary with sequencing depth.

This receptor was taken from a man in his late teens or twenties in good health. Sample: memory CD4+ T cells sorted from blood. The sample's subset: CD45RA-negative fraction. The chain recombines TRBV28 with TRBJ2-2; 8 nucleotides align to TRBD1. The CDR3 DNA reads TGTGCCAGCATCCCAGGGGGCAGGACCGGGGAGCTGTTTTTT. Protein: CASIPGGRTGELFF.